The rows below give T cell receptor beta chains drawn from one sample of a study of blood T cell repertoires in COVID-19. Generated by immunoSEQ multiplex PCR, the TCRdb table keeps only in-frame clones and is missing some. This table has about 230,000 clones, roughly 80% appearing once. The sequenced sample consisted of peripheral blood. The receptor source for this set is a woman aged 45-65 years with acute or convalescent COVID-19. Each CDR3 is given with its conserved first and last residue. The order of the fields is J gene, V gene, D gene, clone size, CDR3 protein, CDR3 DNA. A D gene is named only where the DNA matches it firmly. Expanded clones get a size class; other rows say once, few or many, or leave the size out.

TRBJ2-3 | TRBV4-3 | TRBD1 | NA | CASSLGTGGSDTQYF | TGCGCCAGCAGCTTAGGGACAGGGGGCTCAGATACGCAGTATTTT
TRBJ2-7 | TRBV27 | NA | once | CASSLTQGSYEQYF | TGTGCCAGCAGTTTAACCCAGGGGTCCTACGAGCAGTACTTC
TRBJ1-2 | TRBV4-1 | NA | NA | CASSQDPRGHHYGYTF | TGCGCCAGCAGCCAAGATCCGCGGGGGCATCATTATGGCTACACCTTC
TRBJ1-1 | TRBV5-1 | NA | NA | CASSSDTYTEAFF | TGCGCCAGCAGCTCGGACACGTACACTGAAGCTTTCTTT
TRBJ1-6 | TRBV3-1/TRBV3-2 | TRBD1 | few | CASGYGTGTRSPLHF | TGTGCCAGCGGTTATGGGACAGGTACAAGATCACCCCTCCACTTT
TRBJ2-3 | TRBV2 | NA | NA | CASRRRSTDTQYF | TGTGCCAGCAGGAGGCGGAGCACAGATACGCAGTATTTT
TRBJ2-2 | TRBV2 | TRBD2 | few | CASSRLAGTNTGELFF | TGTGCCAGCAGCCGACTAGCGGGAACGAACACCGGGGAGCTGTTTTTT
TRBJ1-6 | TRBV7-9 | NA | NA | CASSFSDSPLHF | TGTGCCAGCAGCTTCTCGGATTCACCCCTCCACTTT
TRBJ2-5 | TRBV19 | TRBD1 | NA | CASSIGDRVHETQYF | TGTGCCAGTAGTATTGGGGACAGGGTGCATGAGACCCAGTACTTC
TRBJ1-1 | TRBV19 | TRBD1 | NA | CASSMTGGWGTEAFF | TGTGCCAGTAGTATGACAGGGGGCTGGGGCACTGAAGCTTTCTTT
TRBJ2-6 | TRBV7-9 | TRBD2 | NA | CASSFPGGAGANVLTF | TGTGCCAGCAGCTTTCCGGGGGGAGCTGGGGCCAACGTCCTGACTTTC
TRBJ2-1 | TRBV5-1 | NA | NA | CASSLARGVYNEQFF | TGCGCCAGCAGCTTGGCCCGGGGAGTCTACAATGAGCAGTTCTTC
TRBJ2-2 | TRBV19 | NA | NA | CASSIGRANTGELFF | TGTGCCAGTAGTATAGGCAGGGCGAACACCGGGGAGCTGTTTTTT
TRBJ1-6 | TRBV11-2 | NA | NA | CASSLLTGRPTLHF | TGTGCCAGCAGCTTATTAACAGGGCGGCCCACCCTCCACTTT
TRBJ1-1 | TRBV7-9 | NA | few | CASSLGDTSNTEAFF | TGTGCCAGCAGCTTAGGGGACACCTCGAACACTGAAGCTTTCTTT
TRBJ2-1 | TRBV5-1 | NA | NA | CASSARVNEQFF | TGCGCCAGCAGCGCCAGGGTCAATGAGCAGTTCTTC
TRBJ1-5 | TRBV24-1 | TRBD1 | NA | CASQGANQPQHF | TGTGCCTCCCAGGGGGCGAACCAGCCCCAGCATTTT
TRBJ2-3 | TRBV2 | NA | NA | CASSVGTRSTDTQYF | TGTGCCAGCAGTGTGGGGACACGAAGCACAGATACGCAGTATTTT
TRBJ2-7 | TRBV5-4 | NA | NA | CASSSGQTYEQYF | TGTGCCAGCAGCTCCGGACAGACCTACGAGCAGTACTTC
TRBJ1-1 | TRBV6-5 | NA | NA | CASSYKLGNTEAFF | TGTGCCAGCAGCTACAAGTTGGGCAACACTGAAGCTTTCTTT
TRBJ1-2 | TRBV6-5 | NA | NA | CATRVFYGYTF | TGTGCCACGAGGGTATTCTATGGCTACACCTTC
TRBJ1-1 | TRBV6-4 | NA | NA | CASSDYRAKNTEAFF | TGTGCCAGCAGTGACTACAGGGCTAAGAACACTGAAGCTTTCTTT
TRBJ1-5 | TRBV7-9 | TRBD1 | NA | CASSLGLDRGFWSNQPQHF | TGTGCCAGCAGCTTAGGGTTGGACAGGGGTTTCTGGAGCAATCAGCCCCAGCATTTT
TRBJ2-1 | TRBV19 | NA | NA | CASSITQGTPNEQFF | TGTGCCAGTAGTATAACCCAGGGTACCCCCAATGAGCAGTTCTTC
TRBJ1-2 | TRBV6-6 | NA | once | CASRRETNYGYTF | TGTGCCAGCCGGCGGGAGACTAACTATGGCTACACCTTC
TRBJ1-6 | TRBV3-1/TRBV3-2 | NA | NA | CASSQGNSSPLHF | TGTGCCAGCAGCCAGGGTAATAGCTCACCCCTCCACTTT
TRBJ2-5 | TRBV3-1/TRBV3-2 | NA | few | CASSLGTSQETQYF | TGTGCCAGCAGCCTCGGGACTTCCCAAGAGACCCAGTACTTC
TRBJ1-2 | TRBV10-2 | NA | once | CASSNRSPYGYTF | TGCGCCAGCAGTAACAGGTCGCCCTATGGCTACACCTTC
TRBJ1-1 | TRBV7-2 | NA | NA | CASSLAGGKGTEAFF | TGTGCCAGCAGCCTCGCCGGGGGGAAGGGCACTGAAGCTTTCTTT
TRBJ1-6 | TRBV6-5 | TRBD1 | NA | CASKGAGENSPLHF | TGTGCCAGCAAGGGGGCAGGGGAAAATTCACCCCTCCACTTT
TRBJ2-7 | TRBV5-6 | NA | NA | CASSLLSGGYEQYF | TGTGCCAGCAGCCTACTTTCCGGGGGCTACGAGCAGTACTTC
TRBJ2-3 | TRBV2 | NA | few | CASIPRGSGGGGTDTQYF | TGTGCCAGCATCCCCAGAGGGTCCGGGGGAGGCGGCACAGATACGCAGTATTTT
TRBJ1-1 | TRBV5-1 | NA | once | CASSLDRPANTEAFF | TGCGCCAGCAGCTTGGACAGGCCGGCAAACACTGAAGCTTTCTTT
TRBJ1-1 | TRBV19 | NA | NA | CASTRTENTEAFF | TGTGCCAGTACAAGGACAGAGAACACTGAAGCTTTCTTT
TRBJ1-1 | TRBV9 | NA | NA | CASSDLPGDTEAFF | TGTGCCAGCAGCGACTTACCAGGGGACACTGAAGCTTTCTTT
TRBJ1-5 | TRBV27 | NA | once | CASSLGGGSNQPQHF | TGTGCCAGCAGTTTAGGGGGGGGGAGCAATCAGCCCCAGCATTTT
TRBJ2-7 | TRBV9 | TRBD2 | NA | CASSSTSGADNYEQYF | TGTGCCAGCAGCTCGACTAGCGGCGCAGATAACTACGAGCAGTACTTC
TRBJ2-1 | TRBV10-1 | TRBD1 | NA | CASSESRQGGFF | TGCGCCAGCAGTGAGTCGCGACAGGGGGGGTTCTTC
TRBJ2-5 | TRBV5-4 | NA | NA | CASSPTGTHETQYF | TGTGCCAGCAGCCCGACAGGGACTCACGAGACCCAGTACTTC
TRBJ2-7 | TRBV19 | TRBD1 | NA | CASSSPKTGQDVYEQYF | TGTGCCAGTAGTTCACCTAAAACGGGACAGGACGTCTACGAGCAGTACTTC
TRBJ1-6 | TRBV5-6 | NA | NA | CASSRDFLSYNSPLHF | TGTGCCAGCAGCCGGGACTTCCTCTCCTATAATTCACCCCTCCACTTT
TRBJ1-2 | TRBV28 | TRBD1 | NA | CASSQGQNYGYTF | TGTGCCAGCAGTCAGGGACAGAACTATGGCTACACCTTC